Below are 11 T cell receptor beta chains sequenced from a single sample in a study of blood T cells in healthy people across ages. Then a second PCR, running roughly 7 to 11 cycles, was carried out with a sample-barcoded 5' primer and a J-beta primer mix. TCRdb reprocessed the 5' RACE reads via MiXCR and lists one record per CDR3 protein. The sample holds about 1.5 million distinct CDR3 sequences, 42% seen once. The sample was blood. The source is a woman between 18 and 29 years old in good health.

This chain joins TRBV7-2 and TRBJ2-7, with 9 bases identical to TRBD2. Germline assignment: CDR1 SGHTA and CDR2 FQGNSA. Trimming at V came to 1 base and at J to 3 bases, leaving 7 bases not matched to a gene. The CDR3 totals 16 residues. The CDR3 is CASSLGGSGSLYEQYF. The CDR3 nucleotides read TGTGCCAGCAGCTTAGGCGGTAGCGGGAGTCTCTACGAGCAGTACTTC.

The rearrangement joins TRBV12-3 or TRBV12-4 to TRBJ2-3, with D unresolved. Trimming cost V 3 bases and J 5 bases, with 9 bases left between them. CDR3 size: 13 residues. CDR3 in amino acids: CASSLSDVDTQYF. CDR3 sequence (DNA): TGTGCCAGCAGTTTGTCCGACGTAGATACGCAGTATTTT.

This chain uses TRBV4-2 with TRBJ2-7; unclear D gene. This CDR3 contains 13 residues. The V gene lost 0 bases and the J gene lost 12 bases, with 15 bases spanning the gap. Per the germline V gene, CDR1 is LGHNA and CDR2 is YNFKEQ. For the CDR3, the DNA is TGTGCCAGCAGCCAAGATTCTACTTCTACCCTGTACTTC. It yields the protein CASSQDSTSTLYF.

The rearrangement links TRBV28 to TRBJ2-3; D is ambiguous. Germline-derived CDR1 and CDR2 are MDHEN and SYDVKM. There are 10 residues in the CDR3. Between the trimmed V and J ends, which lost 8 bases and 7 bases, there was a span of 7 bases. CDR3 coding DNA: TGTGCCAGCGGGCTCAATACGCAGTATTTT. Translated: CASGLNTQYF.

The table lists this clonotype with a few counts. This sequence joins TRBV4-1 and TRBJ2-3, with D possibly TRBD2 on 6 matching bases. CDR1 and CDR2 (germline): MGHRA, YSYEKL. CDR3 size: 16 residues. The V end was cut by 0 bases, the J end by 3 bases, with 13 bases between. The DNA of the CDR3 is TGCGCCAGCAGCCAAGATTCCACGGGAGAAACAGATACGCAGTATTTT. It is translated as CASSQDSTGETDTQYF.

This chain uses TRBV6-5 with TRBJ2-1; D ambiguous. V was cut by 4 bases and J by 0 bases, with 10 bases left in between. Germline-derived CDR1 and CDR2 are MNHEY and SVGAGI. CDR3 length equals 15 residues. The CDR3 loop reads CASSSTPYSYNEQFF. DNA for the CDR3: TGTGCCAGCAGTTCCACCCCCTACTCCTACAATGAGCAGTTCTTC.

The chain recombines TRBV7-6 with TRBJ2-3; 8 positions agree with TRBD1. The CDR3 is 18 residues long. Trimming took 3 bases from V and 2 from J; bases not matched to a gene: 13. Looked up from germline, CDR1 is SGHVS and CDR2 is FNYEAQ. The CDR3 DNA reads TGTGCCAGCAGCTTCAGGGGAGTGGCAGGGGGCAACACAGATACGCAGTATTTT. This encodes CASSFRGVAGGNTDTQYF. The whole variable domain, remainder taken from reference TRBV7-6 and TRBJ2-3, is GAGVSQSPRYKVTKRGQDVALRCDPISGHVSLYWYRQALGQGPEFLTYFNYEAQQDKSGLPNDRFSAERPEGSISTLTIQRTEQRDSAMYRCASSFRGVAGGNTDTQYFGPGTRLTVL.

This sequence joins TRBV20-1 and TRBJ2-3; 10 bases align to TRBD2. The junction had 7 bases not matched to a gene; V was cut back by 5 bases and J by 2 bases. CDR1 and CDR2 from the germline V gene are DFQATT and SNEGSKA (reference sequence). The CDR3 has 15 residues. The CDR3 bases are TGCAGTGCTCCGGGTAGCGGGGGGCACACAGATACGCAGTATTTT. It translates to CSAPGSGGHTDTQYF.

A remark on this clonotype: A read error may explain this, as a much larger clone is one base away. This chain joins TRBV2 and TRBJ1-5; tentatively, D is TRBD1 (5 bases). This CDR3 is 14 amino acids long. Germline CDR1 reads SNHLY; CDR2 reads FYNNEI. The CDR3 spells CASSAGYSNQPEHF. CDR3 in DNA: TGTGCCAGCAGCGCAGGGTATAGCAATCAGCCCGAGCATTTT.

This sequence joins TRBV29-1 and TRBJ1-1, with 7 bases lining up with TRBD1. The trim removed 8 bases at V and 0 bases at J, leaving 9 bases unmatched. The germline V gene has CDR1 SQVTM and CDR2 ANQGSEA. The CDR3 runs to 14 residues. CDR3: CSFSKGGMNTEAFF. The CDR3 DNA sequence: TGCAGCTTCTCGAAAGGGGGCATGAACACTGAAGCTTTCTTT.

This clonotype was seen at least ten times. The chain carries TRBV27 and TRBJ1-1, with D uncertain. The CDR3 extends over 15 amino acids. V was clipped by 6 bases and J by 7 bases, with 21 bases between them. CDR1 is MNHEY and CDR2 is SMNVEV in the germline V gene (reference sequence). The chain's CDR3 is CASSTRRAQPNEAFF. The CDR3 DNA is TGTGCCAGCAGCACCCGCCGCGCACAGCCAAATGAAGCTTTCTTT.